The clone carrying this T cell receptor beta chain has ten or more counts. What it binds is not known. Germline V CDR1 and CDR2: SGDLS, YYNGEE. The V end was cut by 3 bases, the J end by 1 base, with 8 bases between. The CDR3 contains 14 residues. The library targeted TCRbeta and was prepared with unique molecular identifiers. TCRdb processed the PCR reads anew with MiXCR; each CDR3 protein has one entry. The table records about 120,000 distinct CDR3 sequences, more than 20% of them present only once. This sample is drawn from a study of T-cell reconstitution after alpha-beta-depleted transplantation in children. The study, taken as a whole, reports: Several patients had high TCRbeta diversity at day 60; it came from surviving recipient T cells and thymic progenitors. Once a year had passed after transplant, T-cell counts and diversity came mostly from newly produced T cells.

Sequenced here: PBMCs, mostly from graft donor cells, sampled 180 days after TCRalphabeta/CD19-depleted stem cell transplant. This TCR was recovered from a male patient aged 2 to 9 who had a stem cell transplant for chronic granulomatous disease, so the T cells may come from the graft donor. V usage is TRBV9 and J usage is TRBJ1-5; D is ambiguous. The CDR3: CASSAAASNQPQHF. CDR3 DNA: TGTGCCAGCAGCGCGGCCGCCAGCAATCAGCCCCAGCATTTT.